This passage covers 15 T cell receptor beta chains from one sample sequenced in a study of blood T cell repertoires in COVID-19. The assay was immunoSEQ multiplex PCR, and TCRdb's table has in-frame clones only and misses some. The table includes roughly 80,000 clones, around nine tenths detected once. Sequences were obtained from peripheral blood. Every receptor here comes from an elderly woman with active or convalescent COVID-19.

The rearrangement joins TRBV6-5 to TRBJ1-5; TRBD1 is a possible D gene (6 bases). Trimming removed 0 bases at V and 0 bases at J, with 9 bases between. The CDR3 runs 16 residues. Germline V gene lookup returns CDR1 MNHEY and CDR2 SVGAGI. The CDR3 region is CASSYSTGYSNQPQHF. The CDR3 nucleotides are TGTGCCAGCAGTTACTCGACAGGATATAGCAATCAGCCCCAGCATTTT.

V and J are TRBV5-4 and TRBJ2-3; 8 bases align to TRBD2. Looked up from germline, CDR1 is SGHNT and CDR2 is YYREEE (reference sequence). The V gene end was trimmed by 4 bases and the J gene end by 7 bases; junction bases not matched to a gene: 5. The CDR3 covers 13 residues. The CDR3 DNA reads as TGTGCCAGCAGCGTTGCGGGAGGTCATACGCAGTATTTT. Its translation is CASSVAGGHTQYF.

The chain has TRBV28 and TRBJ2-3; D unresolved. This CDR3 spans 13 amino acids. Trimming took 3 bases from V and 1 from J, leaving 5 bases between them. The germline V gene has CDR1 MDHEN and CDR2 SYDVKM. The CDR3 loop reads CASSFPGTDTQYF. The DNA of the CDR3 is TGTGCCAGCAGTTTTCCGGGCACAGATACGCAGTATTTT.

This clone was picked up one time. CDR3 DNA: TGCGCCAGCAGCGGACAGGGGTCAGGAGGCTATGGCTACACCTTC. Encoded protein: CASSGQGSGGYGYTF. The chain has TRBV5-1 and TRBJ1-2, with TRBD1 identical over 9 bases. This CDR3 has 15 amino acids. The J segment lost 4 bases and the V segment lost 4 bases, leaving 8 bases of the junction unmatched. Per the germline V gene, CDR1 is SGHRS and CDR2 is YFSETQ.

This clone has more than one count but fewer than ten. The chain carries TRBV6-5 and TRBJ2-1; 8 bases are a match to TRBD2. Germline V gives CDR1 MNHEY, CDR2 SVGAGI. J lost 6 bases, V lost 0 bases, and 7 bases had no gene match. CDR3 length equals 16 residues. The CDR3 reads CASSYSGTRRGNEQFF. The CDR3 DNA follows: TGTGCCAGCAGTTACTCCGGGACTAGGCGGGGCAATGAGCAGTTCTTC.

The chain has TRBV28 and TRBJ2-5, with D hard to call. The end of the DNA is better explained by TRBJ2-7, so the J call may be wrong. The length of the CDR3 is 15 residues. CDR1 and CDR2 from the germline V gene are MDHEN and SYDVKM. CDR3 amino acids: CASTPSAVRAYEQYF. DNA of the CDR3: TGTGCCAGCACCCCCTCGGCAGTACGAGCGTACGAGCAGTACTTC.

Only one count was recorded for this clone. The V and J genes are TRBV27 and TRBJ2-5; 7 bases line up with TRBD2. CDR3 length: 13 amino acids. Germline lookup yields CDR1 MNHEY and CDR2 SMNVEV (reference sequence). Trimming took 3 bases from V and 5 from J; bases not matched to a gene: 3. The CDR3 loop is CASSLGRGETQYF. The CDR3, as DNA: TGTGCCAGCAGTTTGGGGCGGGGGGAGACCCAGTACTTC.

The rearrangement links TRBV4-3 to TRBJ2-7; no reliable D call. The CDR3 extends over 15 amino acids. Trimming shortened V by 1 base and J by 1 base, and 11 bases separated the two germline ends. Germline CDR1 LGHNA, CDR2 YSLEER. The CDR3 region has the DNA TGCGCCAGCAGCCAAGTATGGAGCCCTTCCTACGAGCAGTACTTC. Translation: CASSQVWSPSYEQYF.

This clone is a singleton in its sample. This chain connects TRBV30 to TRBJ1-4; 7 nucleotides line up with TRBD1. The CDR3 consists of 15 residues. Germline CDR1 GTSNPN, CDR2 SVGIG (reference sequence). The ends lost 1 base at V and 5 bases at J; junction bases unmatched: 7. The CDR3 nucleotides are TGTGCCTGGAGTGCGACGGGCAGGGGGAATGAAAAACTGTTTTTT. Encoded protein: CAWSATGRGNEKLFF.

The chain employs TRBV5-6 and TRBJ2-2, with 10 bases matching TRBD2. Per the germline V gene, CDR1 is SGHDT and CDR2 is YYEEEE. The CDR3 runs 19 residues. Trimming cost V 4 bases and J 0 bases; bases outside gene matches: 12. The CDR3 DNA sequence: TGTGCCAGCAGCGCCGTCATTGAACTAGCGGGGTCGAACACCGGGGAGCTGTTTTTT. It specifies CASSAVIELAGSNTGELFF. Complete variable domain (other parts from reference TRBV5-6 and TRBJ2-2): DAGVTQSPTHLIKTRGQQVTLRCSPKSGHDTVSWYQQALGQGPQFIFQYYEEEERQRGNFPDRFSGHQFPNYSSELNVNALLLGDSALYLCASSAVIELAGSNTGELFFGEGSRLTVL.

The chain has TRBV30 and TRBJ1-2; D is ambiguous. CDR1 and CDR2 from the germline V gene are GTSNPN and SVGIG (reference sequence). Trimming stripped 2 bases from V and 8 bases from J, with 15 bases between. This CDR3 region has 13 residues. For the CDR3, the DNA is TGTGCCTGGAGTATCAGCCGCCCGGGGGGCTACACCTTC. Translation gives CAWSISRPGGYTF.

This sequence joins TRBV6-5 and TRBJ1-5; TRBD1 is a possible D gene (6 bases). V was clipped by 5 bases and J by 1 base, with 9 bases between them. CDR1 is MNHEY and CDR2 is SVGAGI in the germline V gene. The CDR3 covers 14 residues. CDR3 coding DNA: TGTGCCAGCAGTCCGGACAGAAGCAATCAGCCCCAGCATTTT. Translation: CASSPDRSNQPQHF.

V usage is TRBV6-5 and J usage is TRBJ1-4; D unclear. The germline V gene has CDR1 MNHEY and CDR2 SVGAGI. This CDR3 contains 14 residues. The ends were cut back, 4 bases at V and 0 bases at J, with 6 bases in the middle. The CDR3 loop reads CASSFSATNEKLFF. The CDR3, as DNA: TGTGCCAGCAGTTTCAGTGCAACTAATGAAAAACTGTTTTTT.

CDR3 coding DNA: TGTGCCTGGATGGAACTAGCGATTTACAATGAGCAGTTCTTC. This encodes CAWMELAIYNEQFF. The genes are TRBV30 and TRBJ2-1; 7 bases match TRBD2. This CDR3 is built from 14 residues. The ends lost 4 bases at V and 4 bases at J; junction bases unmatched: 7. CDR1 and CDR2 from the germline V gene are GTSNPN and SVGIG (reference sequence).

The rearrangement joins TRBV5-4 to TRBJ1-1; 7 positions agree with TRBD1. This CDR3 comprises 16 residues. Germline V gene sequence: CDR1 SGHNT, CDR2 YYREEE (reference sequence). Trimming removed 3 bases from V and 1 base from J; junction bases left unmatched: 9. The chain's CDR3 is CASSSWTGRPNTEAFF. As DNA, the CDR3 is TGTGCCAGCAGCTCATGGACAGGCCGCCCGAACACTGAAGCTTTCTTT.